These T cell receptor beta chains were read from a single sample in a study of blood T cells in healthy people across ages. TCRdb processed the 5' RACE reads anew with MiXCR; each CDR3 protein has one entry. The sample yields 1 million or so distinct CDR3 sequences, 40% to 50% seen once. Sequencing was carried out using blood. Source of these receptors: a woman aged 55-69 years in good health. The conserved cysteine and the conserved F or W are not part of the CDR3 here. Fields, in order: CDR3 protein, V gene.

CDR3 protein: AISPSQQETQY; V gene: TRBV10-3
CDR3 protein: ASSFRDSYTGELF; V gene: TRBV5-1
CDR3 protein: ASSLLQGSGTQY; V gene: TRBV12-3/TRBV12-4
CDR3 protein: SVEPGLVNNEQF; V gene: TRBV29-1
CDR3 protein: SARDLGQTRGGANVLT; V gene: TRBV20-1
CDR3 protein: ASSFGQEGTDTQY; V gene: TRBV7-9
CDR3 protein: ASSRRLAGAADTQY; V gene: TRBV12-3/TRBV12-4
CDR3 protein: ASTYGGDNVLT; V gene: TRBV7-6
CDR3 protein: ASSWTLAVSNEQF; V gene: TRBV27
CDR3 protein: ASSAAGRFDEQY; V gene: TRBV4-1
CDR3 protein: ASSITSGRFTDEQY; V gene: TRBV19
CDR3 protein: ASSLDPGLAGGAYEQY; V gene: TRBV5-4
CDR3 protein: ASSYGTSGTAGGELF; V gene: TRBV6-6
CDR3 protein: SASPRDRGSKFLSEKLF; V gene: TRBV20-1
CDR3 protein: ASSGATGVPYGYT; V gene: TRBV2
CDR3 protein: SARRQALNSPLH; V gene: TRBV20-1
CDR3 protein: ASSLAHEQF; V gene: TRBV14
CDR3 protein: ASSLEGKMGVRTSGRAYEQY; V gene: TRBV11-2
CDR3 protein: ASSGYSSYEQF; V gene: TRBV11-1
CDR3 protein: ASSGQSYTEAF; V gene: TRBV27
CDR3 protein: ASSPAWPPGEKLF; V gene: TRBV5-5
CDR3 protein: ASGGLAGDPDTQY; V gene: TRBV5-6
CDR3 protein: ASSNGGTNTEAF; V gene: TRBV5-1
CDR3 protein: SASAGLGAF; V gene: TRBV20-1
CDR3 protein: ASSINSPYEQY; V gene: TRBV7-2
CDR3 protein: ASSQDPPGAGKDTQY; V gene: TRBV4-1
CDR3 protein: ASSRLAGQISGANVLT; V gene: TRBV3-1
CDR3 protein: SASHGGSETDTQY; V gene: TRBV20-1
CDR3 protein: ASSHRGGLYEQY; V gene: TRBV5-1
CDR3 protein: ATRDTGTSVYNEQF; V gene: TRBV15
CDR3 protein: ASRSGMTQY; V gene: TRBV12-3/TRBV12-4
CDR3 protein: ASSLAGAGTHEQY; V gene: TRBV5-1
CDR3 protein: ASSFQTGFDYT; V gene: TRBV7-3
CDR3 protein: ASSPGQGLYGYT; V gene: TRBV6-5
CDR3 protein: ASSLALAGTYNEQF; V gene: TRBV7-2
CDR3 protein: SARGLAGVSAKNIQY; V gene: TRBV20-1
CDR3 protein: ASSSGTGVRETQY; V gene: TRBV12-3/TRBV12-4